A single sample is the source of the 18 T cell receptor beta chains below, sequenced in a study of shared clonotypes between healthy human individuals. CD45RO-negative cells were positively selected for CCR7, leaving out terminally differentiated effector memory CD45RA+ cells. The table came from immunoSEQ multiplex PCR; TCRdb's copy has only in-frame clones and leaves some out. The sample shows over 2 million clones, about 95% of them seen only once. The sequencing input was naive CD8+ T cells sorted from blood. These receptors all come from a man between 18 and 29 years old in good health.

The DNA of the CDR3 is TGTGCCAGCAGTCAGGGAGGGGTTGAGCCCCAGCATTTT. It specifies CASSQGGVEPQHF. V usage is TRBV7-9 and J usage is TRBJ1-5; possibly TRBD1 for D (5 bases). This CDR3 comprises 13 residues. The ends were cut back, 6 bases at V and 8 bases at J, with 14 bases in the middle. CDR1 and CDR2 from the germline V gene are SEHNR and FQNEAQ (reference sequence).

The chain employs TRBV4-1 and TRBJ2-7, with D unresolved. With 3 bases removed from V and 3 bases from J, the gap between germline ends came to 12 bases. This CDR3 is 14 amino acids long. In germline, CDR1 is MGHRA, CDR2 YSYEKL. For the CDR3, the DNA is TGCGCCAGCAGCCAGGAACAGTGGGTCTACGAGCAGTACTTC. Its protein is CASSQEQWVYEQYF.

This sequence joins TRBV6-5 and TRBJ1-5; no definite D call. CDR1 MNHEY and CDR2 SVGAGI come from the germline V gene. There are 13 residues in the CDR3. V shed 6 bases and J shed 5 bases, with 11 bases lying between them. Here the CDR3 DNA reads TGTGCCAGCAGCCGGTCCCTAGATCAGCCCCAGCATTTT. Translated, it gives CASSRSLDQPQHF.

CDR3 DNA sequence: TGTGCCAGCAGCTCTTCAGAGGCTATGGAGCAGTTCTTC. Its translation is CASSSSEAMEQFF. This sequence joins TRBV11-2 and TRBJ2-1; D is undetermined. Germline CDR1 SGHAT, CDR2 FQNNGV. V lost 4 bases, J lost 10 bases, and 14 bases lay in between. The CDR3 is 13 residues long.

This rearrangement joins TRBV20-1 to TRBJ2-7; D unclear. V was pared by 3 bases and J by 6 bases, with 9 bases between. Germline lookup yields CDR1 DFQATT and CDR2 SNEGSKA (reference sequence). This CDR3 region has 11 residues. The CDR3 coding sequence is TGCAGTGCTAGTAGCCTCGGCGAGCAGTACTTC. Protein: CSASSLGEQYF.

The chain uses TRBV7-9 and TRBJ2-3, with a tentative D call TRBD2 (6 bases). V gave up 2 bases and J gave up 2 bases, with 14 bases separating them. This CDR3 region has 16 residues. Germline CDR1 SEHNR, CDR2 FQNEAQ (reference sequence). CDR3 DNA: TGTGCCAGCAGCTTAAGGGACTCCGGACCCACAGATACGCAGTATTTT. It codes for CASSLRDSGPTDTQYF.

The chain links TRBV27 to TRBJ2-7; D is possibly TRBD2 (6 bases). This CDR3 has 11 residues. Germline CDR1 is MNHEY and CDR2 is SMNVEV (reference sequence). Trimming stripped 8 bases from V and 4 bases from J, with 9 bases between. CDR3 residues: CASRGWYEQYF. CDR3 DNA: TGTGCCAGCCGGGGGTGGTACGAGCAGTACTTC.

The rearrangement joins TRBV9 to TRBJ2-1; a weak D match, TRBD1 (5 bases). CDR1 and CDR2 from the germline V gene are SGDLS and YYNGEE. This CDR3 comprises 15 residues. V was pared by 0 bases and J by 6 bases, with 13 bases between. The DNA of the CDR3 is TGTGCCAGCAGCGTAGAAGGGGTACCGAGCAATGAGCAGTTCTTC. Residues: CASSVEGVPSNEQFF.

The J gene is TRBJ2-7, the V gene TRBV5-1; 8 bases fit TRBD1. Germline trimming cut 3 bases from V and 4 bases from J; bases unmatched to any gene: 3. The length of the CDR3 is 13 residues. The germline V gene has CDR1 SGHRS and CDR2 YFSETQ. The CDR3 reads CASSYTGGYEQYF. CDR3 sequence (DNA): TGCGCCAGCAGCTATACAGGGGGGTACGAGCAGTACTTC.

The rearrangement joins TRBV4-1 to TRBJ2-5; 7 bases match TRBD2. Unmatched junction bases numbered 19, after V lost 4 bases and J lost 5 bases. The CDR3 is 18 residues long. Germline assignment: CDR1 MGHRA and CDR2 YSYEKL. The CDR3 region is CASSPRHAGEGIEETQYF. In DNA form, the CDR3 reads TGCGCCAGCAGCCCCCGCCATGCGGGGGAGGGTATAGAGGAGACCCAGTACTTC.

This chain connects TRBV30 to TRBJ2-1, with D perhaps TRBD1 (5 bases). Trimming removed 4 bases at V and 8 bases at J, with 18 bases between. The CDR3 extends over 14 amino acids. CDR1 is GTSNPN, CDR2 SVGIG, per germline (reference sequence). The CDR3: CAWTEGAGLDEQFF. For the CDR3, the DNA is TGTGCCTGGACGGAAGGGGCAGGGTTGGATGAGCAGTTCTTC.

This sequence joins TRBV6-6 and TRBJ1-2; TRBD1 might be the D (6 bases). V was pared by 6 bases and J by 1 base, with 12 bases between. The CDR3 sequence is 14 residues long. CDR1 and CDR2 (germline): MNHNY, SVGAGI (reference sequence). The chain's CDR3 is CASRRDKVNYGYTF. CDR3 bases: TGTGCCAGCAGGCGGGACAAGGTTAACTATGGCTACACCTTC.

The chain uses TRBV10-1 and TRBJ2-7, with D possibly being TRBD1 (6 bases). The CDR3 runs to 15 residues. Germline values: CDR1 WNHNN, CDR2 SYGVQD (reference sequence). V shed 0 bases and J shed 4 bases, with 13 bases lying between them. The CDR3: CASSESSAGDYEQYF. In DNA, the CDR3 is TGCGCCAGCAGTGAGTCGTCGGCAGGGGATTACGAGCAGTACTTC.

The V and J genes are TRBV14 and TRBJ1-5, with TRBD1 identical over 9 bases. From germline, CDR1 is SGHDN and CDR2 FVKESK. This CDR3 has 24 amino acids. V was pared by 3 bases and J by 0 bases, with 27 bases of the junction left unmatched. CDR3 nucleotides: TGTGCCAGCAGCCAGGAAACTATGGGGGACAGGGTCGAGGTTTGGGACGATAGCAATCAGCCCCAGCATTTT. It encodes CASSQETMGDRVEVWDDSNQPQHF.

The chain carries TRBV10-3 and TRBJ2-7, with 7 nucleotides matching TRBD2. The junction had 30 bases not matched to a gene; V was cut back by 8 bases and J by 2 bases. This CDR3 region has 21 residues. CDR1 is ENHRY and CDR2 is SYGVKD in the germline V gene. In DNA form, the CDR3 reads TGTGCCATCTTCCCGGAGGGACTAAGCGGCCGGGGTCCAGAGCTCCCCTACGAGCAGTACTTC. It translates to CAIFPEGLSGRGPELPYEQYF.

The V call is TRBV19, the J call TRBJ2-4, with a possible D match to TRBD1 (6 bases). The V and J ends lost 5 bases and 0 bases respectively, with 20 bases between them. The germline CDR1 and CDR2 sequences are LNHDA and SQIVND (reference sequence). The CDR3 has 18 residues. CDR3 in amino acids: CASSLQPGHQIAKNIQYF. As DNA, the CDR3 is TGTGCCAGTAGTCTTCAACCGGGACATCAGATAGCCAAAAACATTCAGTACTTC. Full variable domain (outside the CDR3, taken from reference TRBV19 and TRBJ2-4): DGGITQSPKYLFRKEGQNVTLSCEQNLNHDAMYWYRQDPGQGLRLIYYSQIVNDFQKGDIAEGYSVSREKKESFPLTVTSAQKNPTAFYLCASSLQPGHQIAKNIQYFGAGTRLSVL.

V and J are TRBV27 and TRBJ1-4, with 7 bases fitting TRBD1. V shed 5 bases and J 4 bases; nucleotides not matched to a gene: 7. Germline-derived CDR1 and CDR2 are MNHEY and SMNVEV (reference sequence). The CDR3 spans 15 residues. The CDR3 here is CASSPGTANNEKLFF. The CDR3, as DNA: TGTGCCAGCAGTCCAGGGACAGCAAATAATGAAAAACTGTTTTTT.

The genes are TRBV28 and TRBJ1-1; 7 bases line up with TRBD1. The J segment lost 1 base and the V segment lost 4 bases, leaving 3 bases of the junction unmatched. The CDR3 is 14 amino acids. Germline V CDR1 and CDR2: MDHEN, SYDVKM. The CDR3 region is CASSSAGGNTEAFF. The CDR3 DNA sequence: TGTGCCAGCAGTTCGGCAGGGGGGAACACTGAAGCTTTCTTT. Using reference TRBV28 and TRBJ1-1 for the parts outside the CDR3, the full variable domain is DVKVTQSSRYLVKRTGEKVFLECVQDMDHENMFWYRQDPGLGLRLIYFSYDVKMKEKGDIPEGYSVSREKKERFSLILESASTNQTSMYLCASSSAGGNTEAFFGQGTRLTVV.